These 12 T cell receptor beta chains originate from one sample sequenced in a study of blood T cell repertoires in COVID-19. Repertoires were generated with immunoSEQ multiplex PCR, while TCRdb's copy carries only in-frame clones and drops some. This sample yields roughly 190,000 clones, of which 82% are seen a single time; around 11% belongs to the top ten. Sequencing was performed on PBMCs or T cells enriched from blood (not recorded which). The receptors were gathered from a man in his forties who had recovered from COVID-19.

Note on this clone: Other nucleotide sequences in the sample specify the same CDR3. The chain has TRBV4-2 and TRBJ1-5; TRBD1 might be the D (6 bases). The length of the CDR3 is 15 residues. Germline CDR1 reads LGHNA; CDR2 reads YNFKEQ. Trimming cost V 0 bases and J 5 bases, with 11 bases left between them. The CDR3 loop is CASSQDRQGHQPQHF. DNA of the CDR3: TGTGCCAGCAGCCAAGATCGGCAGGGGCATCAGCCCCAGCATTTT.

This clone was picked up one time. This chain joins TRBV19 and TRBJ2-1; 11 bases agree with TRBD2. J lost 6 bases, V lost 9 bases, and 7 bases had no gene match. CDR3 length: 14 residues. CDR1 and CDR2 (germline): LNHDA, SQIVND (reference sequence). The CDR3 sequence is CASTSGGWGNEQFF. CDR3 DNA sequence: TGTGCCAGCACTAGCGGGGGTTGGGGCAATGAGCAGTTCTTC.

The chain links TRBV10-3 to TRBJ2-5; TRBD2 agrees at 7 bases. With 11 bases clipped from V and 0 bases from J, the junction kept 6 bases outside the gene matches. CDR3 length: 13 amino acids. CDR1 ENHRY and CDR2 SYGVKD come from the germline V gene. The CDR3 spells CASSSGHQETQYF. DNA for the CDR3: TGTGCCTCTTCTAGCGGACACCAAGAGACCCAGTACTTC.

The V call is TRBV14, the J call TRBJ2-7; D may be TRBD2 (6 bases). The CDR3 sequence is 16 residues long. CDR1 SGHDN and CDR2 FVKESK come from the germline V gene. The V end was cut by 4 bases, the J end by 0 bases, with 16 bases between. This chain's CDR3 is CASSPLAGSASYEQYF. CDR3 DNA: TGTGCCAGCAGCCCCCTGGCCGGGAGCGCCTCCTACGAGCAGTACTTC.

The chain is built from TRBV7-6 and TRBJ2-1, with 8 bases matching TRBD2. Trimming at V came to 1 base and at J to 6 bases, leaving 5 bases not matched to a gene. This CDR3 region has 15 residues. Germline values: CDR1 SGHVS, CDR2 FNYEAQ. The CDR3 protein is CASSLDLAGSNEQFF. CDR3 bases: TGTGCCAGCAGCTTAGATCTAGCGGGTTCCAATGAGCAGTTCTTC.

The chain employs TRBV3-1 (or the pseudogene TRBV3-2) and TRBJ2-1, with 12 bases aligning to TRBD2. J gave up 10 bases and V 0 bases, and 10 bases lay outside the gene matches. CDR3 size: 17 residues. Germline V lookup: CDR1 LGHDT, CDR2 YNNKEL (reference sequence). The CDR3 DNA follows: TGTGCCAGCAGCCAAGATCGGGCTAGCGGGAGGGCGGGGGAGCAGTTCTTC. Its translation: CASSQDRASGRAGEQFF.

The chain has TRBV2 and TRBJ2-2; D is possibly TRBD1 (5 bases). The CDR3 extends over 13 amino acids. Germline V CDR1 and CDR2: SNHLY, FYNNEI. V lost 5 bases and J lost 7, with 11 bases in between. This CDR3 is CASSPDRFGELFF. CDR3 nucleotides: TGTGCCAGCAGTCCCGACAGATTCGGGGAGCTGTTTTTT.

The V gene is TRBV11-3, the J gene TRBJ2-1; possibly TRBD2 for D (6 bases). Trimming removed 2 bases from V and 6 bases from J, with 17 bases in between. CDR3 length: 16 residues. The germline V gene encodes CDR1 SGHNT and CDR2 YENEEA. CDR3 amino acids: CASSLNSASVPNEQFF. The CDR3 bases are TGTGCCAGCAGCTTAAACTCGGCTAGCGTTCCCAATGAGCAGTTCTTC.

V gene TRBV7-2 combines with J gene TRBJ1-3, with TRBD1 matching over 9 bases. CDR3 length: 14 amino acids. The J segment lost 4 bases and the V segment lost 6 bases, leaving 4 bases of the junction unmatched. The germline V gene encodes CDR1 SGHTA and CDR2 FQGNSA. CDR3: CASSFTGGGNTIYF. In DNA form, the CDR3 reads TGTGCCAGCAGTTTTACAGGGGGCGGAAACACCATATATTTT.

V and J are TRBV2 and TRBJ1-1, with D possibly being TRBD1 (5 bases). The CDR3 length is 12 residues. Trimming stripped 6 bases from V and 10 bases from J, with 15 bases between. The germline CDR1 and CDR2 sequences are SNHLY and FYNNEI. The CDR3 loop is CASSSGKAGAFF. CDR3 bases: TGTGCCAGCAGCTCAGGGAAAGCCGGAGCTTTCTTT. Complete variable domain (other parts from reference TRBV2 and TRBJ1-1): EPEVTQTPSHQVTQMGQEVILRCVPISNHLYFYWYRQILGQKVEFLVSFYNNEISEKSEIFDDQFSVERPDGSNFTLKIRSTKLEDSAMYFCASSSGKAGAFFGQGTRLTVV.

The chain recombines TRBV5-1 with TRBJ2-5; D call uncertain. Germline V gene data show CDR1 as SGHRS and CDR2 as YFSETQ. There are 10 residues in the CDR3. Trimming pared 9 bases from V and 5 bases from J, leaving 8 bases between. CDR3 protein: CAIPLETQYF. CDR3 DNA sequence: TGCGCCATTCCCCTCGAGACCCAGTACTTC.

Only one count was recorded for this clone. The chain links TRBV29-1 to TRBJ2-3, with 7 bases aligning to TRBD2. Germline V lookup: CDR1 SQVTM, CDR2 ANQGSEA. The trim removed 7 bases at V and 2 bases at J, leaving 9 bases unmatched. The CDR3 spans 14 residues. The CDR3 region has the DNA TGCAGCGGCCTACTAGCGCGAACCACAGATACGCAGTATTTT. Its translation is CSGLLARTTDTQYF.